This T cell receptor (beta chain) stems from a study of prognosis after radiotherapy for stage I lung cancer. The wider study: Not a single patient was given any concurrent therapy alongside stereotactic body radiotherapy, also referred to as SBRT.

By share, this clonotype ranks as medium-sized. The genomic DNA TCR beta CDR3 region underwent two rounds of multiplex PCR. Every TRBV and TRBJ gene had its own specific primer in first-round PCR. TCRdb ran MiXCR on the multiplex PCR reads and lists one entry per CDR3 protein. The profile shows some 15,000 distinct CDR3 sequences, roughly 27% of them singletons. The CDR3 is made up of 13 amino acids. Germline V gene lookup returns CDR1 MNHNS and CDR2 SASEGT. V lost 3 bases, J lost 2 bases, and 8 bases lay in between. The gene calls are TRBV6-1 and TRBJ2-7; D remains ambiguous. The source material was PBMCs, sampled before or after stereotactic body radiation therapy (not recorded which). The receptor comes from a donor at least 50 years old with non-small cell lung cancer. CDR3 in amino acids: CASSDRMAYEQYF. DNA for the CDR3: TGTGCCAGCAGTGATAGGATGGCCTACGAGCAGTACTTC.